This TCR beta chain was identified in a study of cytomegalovirus exposure and HLA in healthy donors. General study points: The finding came from a later analysis; first-cohort TCR clusters tended to co-occur in the roughly 110 validation repertoires. Most TCRs appeared rarely, but some public TCRs recurred in many donors.

Clones were read by immunoSEQ multiplex PCR, and TCRdb kept only the in-frame ones, dropping some. This sample has about 330,000 clones, with roughly 88% found just once. Note on this clone: Its specificity is not known.

The CDR3 length is 15 residues. V lost 6 bases to trimming and J lost 1 base; unmatched junction nucleotides: 9. Germline lookup yields CDR1 ENHRY and CDR2 SYGVKD. The J gene is TRBJ2-7, the V gene TRBV10-3; 7 nucleotides agree with TRBD1. The sequenced sample consisted of PBMCs. This TCR was recovered from a woman between 18 and 29 years old in good health and CMV-seronegative. CDR3 coding DNA: TGTGCCATCAGCTCACAGGGGACCTTTTCCTACGAGCAGTACTTC. Translation: CAISSQGTFSYEQYF.